Listed below are T cell receptor beta chains from one sample, sequenced in a study of glioma-infiltrating T cells. TCRdb independently ran MiXCR on the multiplex PCR reads; one entry per CDR3 protein. The sample holds around 190,000 distinct CDR3 sequences; about 31% are singletons and the top ten take roughly a fifth. Sequenced input: glioma tissue, nonneoplastic brain tissue, or PBMCs (not recorded which). The receptors shown here come from a human donor with low-grade glioma or glioblastoma, undergoing nonglioma brain surgery, or in good health (not recorded which). Both conserved end residues are part of each CDR3. The D gene is left open where the match is weak. Only part of the rows carry a size: once, few, many, or a class if the clone is expanded.

-	TRBV12-3/TRBV12-4	TRBD1	TRBJ1-5	CASTQGGRHRPQHF	TGTGCCAGCACCCAAGGGGGCAGGCATAGGCCCCAGCATTTT
many	TRBV29-1	-	TRBJ2-5	CSVDGLVETQYF	TGCAGCGTTGACGGGCTCGTGGAGACCCAGTACTTC
-	TRBV12-3/TRBV12-4	-	TRBJ2-7	CASSLGVRGKRSYEQYF	TGTGCCAGCAGCCTGGGCGTTCGGGGTAAGCGTTCCTACGAGCAGTACTTC
-	TRBV28	TRBD1	TRBJ1-1	CASREGAVTEAFF	TGTGCCAGCAGGGAGGGGGCTGTCACTGAAGCTTTCTTT
many	TRBV27	-	TRBJ1-6	CASSLRGQANSPLHF	TGTGCCAGCAGTTTGCGTGGGCAGGCGAATTCACCCCTCCACTTT
many	TRBV18	-	TRBJ2-5	CASSPPRRQDDQETQYF	TGTGCCAGCTCACCCCCTCGTAGGCAGGATGACCAAGAGACCCAGTACTTC
-	TRBV3-1	TRBD1	TRBJ2-5	CAISIRQGASQETQYF	TGTGCCATCTCAATCAGACAGGGGGCGTCCCAAGAGACCCAGTACTTC
-	TRBV7-3	TRBD1	TRBJ2-5	CASSTTGTDETQYF	TGTGCCAGCAGCACGACCGGGACAGACGAGACCCAGTACTTC
-	TRBV7-9	TRBD2	TRBJ2-3	CASSLAGLAGDTQYF	TGTGCCAGCAGCTTAGCGGGACTAGCAGGCGATACGCAGTATTTT
many	TRBV6-2/TRBV6-3	-	TRBJ2-5	CASSYSSTPGTQYF	TGTGCCAGCAGTTACTCGAGTACCCCCGGAACCCAGTACTTC
few	TRBV5-1	-	TRBJ2-1	CASSIGGTPGRDNEQFF	TGCGCCAGCAGCATTGGAGGGACACCTGGGAGGGACAATGAGCAGTTCTTC
many	TRBV27	TRBD2	TRBJ2-3	CASSLLALSADTQYF	TGTGCCAGCAGCCTACTAGCGTTGAGCGCAGATACGCAGTATTTT
many	TRBV6-1	-	TRBJ2-4	CASSERRVVQNIQYF	TGTGCCAGCAGTGAAAGAAGGGTTGTCCAAAACATTCAGTACTTC
many	TRBV12-3/TRBV12-4	-	TRBJ1-5	CASTNDGSQPQHF	TGTGCCAGCACTAACGACGGGAGTCAGCCCCAGCATTTT
many	TRBV25-1	TRBD2	TRBJ2-2	CASRDSGMSNTGELFF	TGTGCCAGCAGAGATAGCGGGATGTCGAACACCGGGGAGCTGTTTTTT
few	TRBV29-1	TRBD2	TRBJ2-1	CSVHLLLAGGRNEQFF	TGCAGCGTTCACTTATTACTAGCGGGAGGCCGCAATGAGCAGTTCTTC
-	TRBV29-1	-	TRBJ1-5	CSVRAYSTPNQPQHF	TGCAGCGTCCGGGCGTACAGCACACCTAATCAGCCCCAGCATTTT